The table lists the clone carrying this T cell receptor (beta chain) with a few counts. This record comes from a study of beta chain features in type 1 diabetes. Study background: All of the samples together had over 90 million sorted cells examined.

Each donor gave one heparinised blood draw averaging about 116 mL. The length of the CDR3 is 14 residues. The ends lost 5 bases at V and 11 bases at J; junction bases unmatched: 14. The germline gives CDR1 MNHEY, CDR2 SMNVEV (reference sequence). The study reverse transcribed the entire isolated RNA, so it sequenced expressed TCRB transcripts. Some clones are missing from TCRdb's copy, which holds only in-frame ones; the method was immunoSEQ multiplex PCR. The sample includes 300,000 to 350,000 clones, roughly a fifth of them seen just once. Sample: naive CD4+ T cells from blood. This receptor was identified in a woman between 18 and 30 years old in good health. This chain connects TRBV27 to TRBJ1-1, with 7 bases fitting TRBD1. The CDR3 region is CASSRGDSSPPAFF. CDR3 coding DNA: TGTGCCAGCAGTAGGGGGGACAGTTCCCCTCCGGCTTTCTTT.